These 13 T cell receptor beta chains originate from one sample sequenced in a study of T cell repertoires in ileal Crohn's disease. Data came from immunoSEQ multiplex PCR; TCRdb stores just in-frame clones and leaves some out. The sample lists 13,000 to 15,000 clones, roughly 85% occurring once. The sample was ileal tissue. These TCRs come from an adult with Crohn's disease.

V usage is TRBV2 and J usage is TRBJ2-1; D unresolved. Trimming took off 6 bases at V and 9 bases at J, with 12 bases between the two ends. Germline CDR1 is SNHLY and CDR2 is FYNNEI. This CDR3 region has 12 residues. The DNA for the CDR3 is TGTGCCAGCAGGGTGAGTGGGCCTGAGCAGTTCTTC. Encoded protein: CASRVSGPEQFF.

The chain joins TRBV10-2 to TRBJ1-3, with 7 nucleotides matching TRBD1. Germline V gene sequence: CDR1 WSHSY, CDR2 SAAADI. CDR3 length equals 15 residues. The V segment lost 3 bases and the J segment 4 bases; nucleotides outside the gene matches: 6. In DNA, the CDR3 is TGCGCCAGCAGTGATACAGGGGTCTCGGGAAACACCATATATTTT. It translates to CASSDTGVSGNTIYF.

CDR3 residues: CASSKGTSVLETQYF. DNA for the CDR3: TGTGCCAGCAGCAAAGGGACTAGCGTTTTAGAGACCCAGTACTTC. This chain connects TRBV5-4 to TRBJ2-5, with 10 bases lining up with TRBD2. CDR1 SGHNT and CDR2 YYREEE come from the germline V gene (reference sequence). The J segment lost 4 bases and the V segment lost 4 bases, leaving 7 bases of the junction unmatched. The CDR3 spans 15 residues.

The genes are TRBV20-1 and TRBJ1-2, with D possibly being TRBD1 (6 bases). V was clipped by 4 bases and J by 8 bases, with 11 bases between them. The CDR3 sequence is 11 residues long. Germline-derived CDR1 and CDR2 are DFQATT and SNEGSKA (reference sequence). CDR3 nucleotide sequence: TGCAGTGCTAAAAGACAGGCAGGCTACACCTTC. This encodes CSAKRQAGYTF.

This clone was observed a handful of times. CDR3 protein: CASSYKGGGGTEAFF. In DNA, the CDR3 is TGTGCCAGCAGTTACAAGGGGGGAGGGGGGACTGAAGCTTTCTTT. The V and J genes are TRBV6-6 and TRBJ1-1, with D possibly TRBD1 on 6 matching bases. The V end was cut by 2 bases, the J end by 5 bases, with 15 bases between. CDR3 length: 15 residues. The V gene's germline CDR1 is MNHNY and CDR2 SVGAGI (reference sequence).

The chain employs TRBV2 and TRBJ1-1, with D unclear. V lost 5 bases and J lost 10, with 11 bases in between. CDR3 length: 11 residues. Germline CDR1 reads SNHLY; CDR2 reads FYNNEI. CDR3 region: CASSRLTGAFF. The DNA for the CDR3 is TGTGCCAGCAGTCGCCTTACGGGAGCTTTCTTT.

V is TRBV6-4 and J is TRBJ2-1; 9 bases are a match to TRBD1. Trimming cost V 2 bases and J 0 bases; bases outside gene matches: 5. CDR3 size: 17 residues. Per germline, CDR1 MRHNA and CDR2 SNTAGT. CDR3 in DNA: TGTGCCAGCAGTGACGGTCGGGGACAGGGCTCCTACAATGAGCAGTTCTTC. The encoded protein is CASSDGRGQGSYNEQFF.

In its sample, this clone was seen a few times. The chain joins TRBV7-3 to TRBJ2-2; D perhaps matches TRBD1 (6 bases). The CDR3 is 16 residues long. Germline V lookup: CDR1 SGHTA, CDR2 FQGTGA. V lost 7 bases, J lost 1 base, and 16 bases lay in between. The CDR3 here is CASTLAQGQNTGELFF. CDR3 nucleotide sequence: TGTGCCAGCACCCTAGCACAGGGTCAGAACACCGGGGAGCTGTTTTTT.

The chain is built from TRBV29-1 and TRBJ2-1, with D perhaps matching TRBD2 (6 bases). CDR1 SQVTM and CDR2 ANQGSEA come from the germline V gene. The CDR3 length is 12 residues. Trimming shortened V by 7 bases and J by 8 bases, and 15 bases separated the two germline ends. CDR3 bases: TGCAGCGCCGCCGGGCGGGATGATGAGCAGTTCTTC. Its translation: CSAAGRDDEQFF.

This clone appeared a few times. Other DNA sequences in the same sample also yield this CDR3. The chain joins TRBV5-1 to TRBJ1-4; TRBD1 might be the D (6 bases). The germline V and J ends were trimmed by 1 base and 7 bases, with 14 bases remaining between them. The CDR3 extends over 15 amino acids. Germline V CDR1 and CDR2: SGHRS, YFSETQ. The CDR3 nucleotides are TGCGCCAGCAGCTTGACAGGGCTCAGAGGTGAAAAACTGTTTTTT. It yields the protein CASSLTGLRGEKLFF.

The rearrangement links TRBV11-2 to TRBJ2-4; 9 nucleotides align to TRBD2. Germline V gives CDR1 SGHAT, CDR2 FQNNGV. This CDR3 spans 19 amino acids. V was clipped by 4 bases and J by 0 bases; unmatched bases: 13. The CDR3 loop reads CASSSLLAGNNLAKNIQYF. Here the CDR3 DNA reads TGTGCCAGCAGCTCCCTCCTAGCGGGGAACAACCTAGCCAAAAACATTCAGTACTTC.

The V call is TRBV5-1, the J call TRBJ2-2, with D unresolved. Trimming removed 0 bases from V and 2 bases from J, with 8 bases in between. Germline V lookup: CDR1 SGHRS, CDR2 YFSETQ. CDR3 length equals 15 residues. This CDR3 reads CASSLVWANTGELFF. CDR3 nucleotides: TGCGCCAGCAGCTTGGTCTGGGCAAACACCGGGGAGCTGTTTTTT.

The V and J genes are TRBV27 and TRBJ1-3; tentatively, D is TRBD1 (6 bases). Germline CDR1 reads MNHEY; CDR2 reads SMNVEV (reference sequence). The CDR3 is made up of 15 amino acids. Trimming stripped 6 bases from V and 2 bases from J, with 14 bases between. In nucleotides, the CDR3 is TGTGCCAGCAGCCCCTACAGGGCCCCTGGAAACACCATATATTTT. The encoded protein is CASSPYRAPGNTIYF.